The 30 T cell receptor beta chains below were found in one sample sequenced in a study of T cell changes during pregnancy in multiple sclerosis. Some clones are missing from TCRdb's copy, which holds only in-frame ones; the method was immunoSEQ multiplex PCR. The sample comprises 65,000 to 85,000 clones, roughly 90% of which are singletons, and 8% to 9.5% rests with the top ten. Material: peripheral blood, obtained after pregnancy. These TCRs come from a female donor in good health, enrolled as a control in a pregnancy study.

The chain recombines TRBV15 with TRBJ1-2; D perhaps matches TRBD1 (6 bases). Trimming shortened V by 2 bases and J by 6 bases, and 25 bases separated the two germline ends. Germline V gives CDR1 LNHNV, CDR2 YYDKDF (reference sequence). The CDR3 sequence is 18 residues long. The CDR3 reads CATSRLTGRGLGIHGYTF. CDR3 nucleotides: TGTGCCACCAGCAGACTAACAGGGAGGGGACTCGGTATACATGGCTACACCTTC.

V is TRBV10-2 and J is TRBJ1-5; 8 bases fit TRBD1. The germline CDR1 and CDR2 sequences are WSHSY and SAAADI. This CDR3 has 14 residues. V gave up 6 bases and J gave up 6 bases; unmatched junction bases: 7. The CDR3 nucleotides are TGCGCCAGCAGGGCGGGACAGGATATTCAGCCCCAGCATTTT. Translating gives CASRAGQDIQPQHF.

V gene TRBV18 combines with J gene TRBJ1-2, with a weak D call TRBD1 (6 bases). Trimming removed 2 bases from V and 8 bases from J, with 12 bases in between. The germline V gene has CDR1 KGHSH and CDR2 LQKENI. CDR3 length equals 13 residues. CDR3 in amino acids: CASSPLDSSGYTF. CDR3 bases: TGTGCCAGCTCACCATTGGACAGCTCCGGCTACACCTTC.

This sequence joins TRBV29-1 and TRBJ2-5; the D gene is possibly TRBD2 (7 bases). The CDR3 length is 11 residues. V was shortened by 5 bases and J by 5 bases, with 9 bases between the two germline ends. Germline CDR1 reads SQVTM; CDR2 reads ANQGSEA. This chain's CDR3 is CSVRGGETQYF. CDR3 in DNA: TGCAGCGTTAGGGGGGGGGAGACCCAGTACTTC. The full variable domain, completed using reference TRBV29-1 and TRBJ2-5, is SAVISQKPSRDICQRGTSLTIQCQVDSQVTMMFWYRQQPGQSLTLIATANQGSEATYESGFVIDKFPISRPNLTFSTLTVSNMSPEDSSIYLCSVRGGETQYFGPGTRLLVL.

The gene calls are TRBV27 and TRBJ2-1; TRBD2 aligns across 13 bases. V dropped 5 bases and J dropped 5; count of bases not matched to a gene: 3. CDR3 size: 15 residues. In germline, CDR1 is MNHEY, CDR2 SMNVEV (reference sequence). CDR3 amino acids: CASSLGTSGNNEQFF. For the CDR3, the DNA is TGTGCCAGCAGTCTAGGGACTAGCGGGAACAATGAGCAGTTCTTC.

This chain links TRBV4-3 with TRBJ2-7, with D possibly matching TRBD2 (5 bases). The CDR3 runs to 13 residues. Germline values: CDR1 LGHNA, CDR2 YSLEER. V dropped 1 base and J dropped 5 bases, with 9 bases sitting between them. The CDR3 loop is CASSQVRGNEQYF. DNA of the CDR3: TGCGCCAGCAGCCAAGTTCGGGGAAACGAGCAGTACTTC.

Remarks on this clone: At one boundary the junction diverges from the germline segment, which might be a read error. The chain has TRBV6-1 and TRBJ1-5; D call uncertain. CDR3 size: 15 residues. Germline lookup yields CDR1 MNHNS and CDR2 SASEGT. CDR3 DNA sequence: TGTGCCAGCCGCACGGGCTACAGTAGCGATCAGCCCCAGCATTTT. Its translation: CASRTGYSSDQPQHF.

This chain joins TRBV18 and TRBJ1-3; tentatively, D is TRBD1 (5 bases). The V end was cut by 3 bases, the J end by 0 bases, with 12 bases between. Germline V gene lookup returns CDR1 KGHSH and CDR2 LQKENI. The CDR3 runs to 16 residues. DNA of the CDR3: TGTGCCAGCTCACCTTCGACAGCTTACTCTGGAAACACCATATATTTT. It encodes CASSPSTAYSGNTIYF.

The chain joins TRBV5-4 to TRBJ1-3; 8 nucleotides match TRBD1. V was pared by 0 bases and J by 6 bases, with 8 bases of the junction left unmatched. Germline V gene data show CDR1 as SGHNT and CDR2 as YYREEE (reference sequence). The CDR3 is 16 amino acids. CDR3 loop: CASSLGPGGWLNTIYF. The CDR3 DNA reads as TGTGCCAGCAGCTTGGGTCCAGGGGGCTGGTTAAACACCATATATTTT.

The chain recombines TRBV28 with TRBJ2-1, with D possibly being TRBD2 (6 bases). The CDR3 sequence is 16 residues long. Trimming removed 7 bases from V and 3 bases from J, with 19 bases in between. In germline, CDR1 is MDHEN, CDR2 SYDVKM. The CDR3 spells CASTLETGVGYNEQFF. CDR3 in DNA: TGTGCCAGCACCTTGGAAACGGGGGTCGGCTACAATGAGCAGTTCTTC.

This clone was seen once. This sequence joins TRBV7-2 and TRBJ2-7; TRBD1 agrees at 8 bases. Losses at the gene ends were 1 base for V and 4 bases for J; bases not matched to a gene: 3. The CDR3 sequence is 14 residues long. Per the germline V gene, CDR1 is SGHTA and CDR2 is FQGNSA. For the CDR3, the DNA is TGTGCCAGCAGCTTAGGGGACAGGCCATACGAGCAGTACTTC. Protein product: CASSLGDRPYEQYF.

The CDR3 bases are TGTGCCAGCTCCGGACTAGCGCCGATCTACGAGCAGTACTTC. This codes for CASSGLAPIYEQYF. The chain uses TRBV6-1 and TRBJ2-7; 9 nucleotides align to TRBD2. The V and J ends lost 8 bases and 3 bases, in that order; junction bases with no gene match: 8. Germline V gene lookup returns CDR1 MNHNS and CDR2 SASEGT. This CDR3 has 14 amino acids.

Here the CDR3 reads CASSLGAPARTDTQYF. The CDR3 DNA sequence: TGTGCCAGCAGCTTAGGGGCTCCCGCCCGCACAGATACGCAGTATTTT. This chain joins TRBV7-9 and TRBJ2-3; D is undetermined. V was clipped by 1 base and J by 1 base, with 12 bases between them. Germline CDR1 SEHNR, CDR2 FQNEAQ (reference sequence). The CDR3 is 16 residues long. Complete variable domain (other parts from reference TRBV7-9 and TRBJ2-3): DTGVSQNPRHKITKRGQNVTFRCDPISEHNRLYWYRQTLGQGPEFLTYFQNEAQLEKSRLLSDRFSAERPKGSFSTLEIQRTEQGDSAMYLCASSLGAPARTDTQYFGPGTRLTVL.

V is TRBV9 and J is TRBJ2-1; 16 bases map to TRBD2. The CDR3 totals 18 residues. V gave up 4 bases and J gave up 4 bases; unmatched junction bases: 8. Germline assignment: CDR1 SGDLS and CDR2 YYNGEE. CDR3 bases: TGTGCCAGCAGCCCCGGGACTAGCGGGGGGGCAATTTACAATGAGCAGTTCTTC. This gives the protein CASSPGTSGGAIYNEQFF.

The chain couples TRBV5-4 to TRBJ2-5; TRBD1 matches at 10 bases. The CDR3 is 16 amino acids. The V gene's germline CDR1 is SGHNT and CDR2 YYREEE (reference sequence). Germline trimming cut 4 bases from V and 1 base from J; bases unmatched to any gene: 7. DNA of the CDR3: TGTGCCAGCAGCCCACGACAGGGGGCCGCCCAAGAGACCCAGTACTTC. Translating gives CASSPRQGAAQETQYF. The whole variable domain, filled in from reference TRBV5-4 and TRBJ2-5, reads ETGVTQSPTHLIKTRGQQVTLRCSSQSGHNTVSWYQQALGQGPQFIFQYYREEENGRGNFPPRFSGLQFPNYSSELNVNALELDDSALYLCASSPRQGAAQETQYFGPGTRLLVL.

The rearrangement links TRBV18 to TRBJ1-1; tentative D call: TRBD1 (6 bases). V shed 3 bases and J shed 5 bases, with 16 bases lying between them. Germline CDR1 and CDR2: KGHSH and LQKENI. The CDR3 length is 15 residues. CDR3 sequence (DNA): TGTGCCAGCTCACCGTGGAACGAGGGGGGGACTGAAGCTTTCTTT. Translated, it gives CASSPWNEGGTEAFF.

J is TRBJ2-3 and V is TRBV7-8; D ambiguous. The CDR3 has 12 amino acids. Per germline, CDR1 SGHVS and CDR2 FQNEAQ. Trimming removed 5 bases from V and 3 bases from J, with 6 bases in between. As DNA, the CDR3 is TGTGCCAGCAGCCCCCCAACAGATACGCAGTATTTT. Translated: CASSPPTDTQYF.

This sequence joins TRBV30 and TRBJ2-3; TRBD2 matches at 11 bases. CDR1 is GTSNPN, CDR2 SVGIG, per germline (reference sequence). Germline trimming cut 1 base from V and 2 bases from J; bases unmatched to any gene: 2. This CDR3 contains 15 residues. The CDR3 DNA reads as TGTGCCTGGAGTGGACTAGCGGGAAACACAGATACGCAGTATTTT. It yields the protein CAWSGLAGNTDTQYF.

V gene TRBV6-5 combines with J gene TRBJ1-5; D gene uncertain. The V gene's germline CDR1 is MNHEY and CDR2 SVGAGI. V dropped 8 bases and J dropped 7 bases, with 18 bases sitting between them. This CDR3 has 14 amino acids. This chain's CDR3 is CASLRGLREQPQHF. In DNA, the CDR3 is TGTGCCAGCCTTAGAGGGCTACGGGAGCAGCCCCAGCATTTT.

This chain links TRBV27 with TRBJ1-1; D is ambiguous. The germline V and J ends were trimmed by 4 bases and 3 bases, with 12 bases remaining between them. This CDR3 comprises 14 residues. Germline V gene data show CDR1 as MNHEY and CDR2 as SMNVEV (reference sequence). DNA of the CDR3: TGTGCCAGCAGTTCGAGAACCGCGGACACTGAAGCTTTCTTT. Translated: CASSSRTADTEAFF.

Only one count was recorded for this clone. This rearrangement joins TRBV7-8 to TRBJ2-3; D might be TRBD2 (6 bases). The V and J ends lost 4 bases and 15 bases respectively, with 14 bases between them. CDR1 and CDR2 (germline): SGHVS, FQNEAQ. This CDR3 has 11 amino acids. CDR3 in DNA: TGTGCCAGCAGCTCCCAAGGGAGGTCTTATTTT. Its protein product is CASSSQGRSYF.

J is TRBJ1-2 and V is TRBV5-1, with TRBD1 as a possible D gene (6 bases). The germline V gene encodes CDR1 SGHRS and CDR2 YFSETQ. The germline V and J ends were trimmed by 7 bases and 3 bases, with 16 bases remaining between them. The CDR3 extends over 14 amino acids. As DNA, the CDR3 is TGCGCCAGCGCGCGGACAGATTTAGACTATGGCTACACCTTC. Encoded protein: CASARTDLDYGYTF.

The V and J genes are TRBV18 and TRBJ1-5, with unresolved D. CDR3 length: 18 residues. Trimming removed 2 bases from V and 0 bases from J, with 17 bases in between. Germline CDR1 is KGHSH and CDR2 is LQKENI. The CDR3 DNA is TGTGCCAGCTCACCAGAGGTTGGTGGTCCTAATAGCAATCAGCCCCAGCATTTT. This codes for CASSPEVGGPNSNQPQHF.

This clone was recorded a few times. V is TRBV30 and J is TRBJ2-1, with TRBD2 matching 8 bases. The CDR3 consists of 14 residues. The germline gives CDR1 GTSNPN, CDR2 SVGIG (reference sequence). Germline trimming cut 5 bases from V and 5 bases from J; bases unmatched to any gene: 8. CDR3 sequence: CAWGVLAGNNEQFF. The CDR3 coding sequence is TGTGCCTGGGGGGTGTTAGCGGGAAACAATGAGCAGTTCTTC.

This clone has a handful of counts. V and J are TRBV7-9 and TRBJ1-2; D ambiguous. There are 14 residues in the CDR3. V lost 5 bases to trimming and J lost 5 bases, with 15 bases between them. Per germline, CDR1 SEHNR and CDR2 FQNEAQ (reference sequence). This CDR3 is CASSPVGVGYGYTF. The CDR3 DNA reads TGTGCCAGCAGCCCGGTCGGGGTTGGATATGGCTACACCTTC.

The gene calls are TRBV10-3 and TRBJ1-1; no reliable D call. The germline V and J ends were trimmed by 0 bases and 7 bases, with 9 bases remaining between them. Germline V gene lookup returns CDR1 ENHRY and CDR2 SYGVKD. The CDR3 covers 13 residues. In DNA form, the CDR3 reads TGTGCCATCAGTGAGTCCGGCGGGCGTGAAGCTTTCTTT. Residues: CAISESGGREAFF.

The chain is built from TRBV6-5 and TRBJ2-7; D may be TRBD2 (5 bases). Germline values: CDR1 MNHEY, CDR2 SVGAGI. V was shortened by 5 bases and J by 6 bases, with 14 bases between the two germline ends. The CDR3 is made up of 13 amino acids. CDR3: CASSVYGKSEQYF. CDR3 DNA sequence: TGTGCCAGCAGTGTCTACGGGAAGTCCGAGCAGTACTTC.

The chain combines TRBV5-1 with TRBJ2-7; TRBD1 agrees at 10 bases. Germline loops: CDR1 SGHRS, CDR2 YFSETQ. This CDR3 region has 15 residues. V lost 5 bases, J lost 3 bases, and 8 bases stayed unmatched. CDR3 loop: CASRMGQGIFYEQYF. The CDR3 DNA sequence: TGCGCCAGCAGGATGGGACAGGGGATCTTCTACGAGCAGTACTTC. Supplemented by reference TRBV5-1 and TRBJ2-7, the full variable domain reads KAGVTQTPRYLIKTRGQQVTLSCSPISGHRSVSWYQQTPGQGLQFLFEYFSETQRNKGNFPGRFSGRQFSNSRSEMNVSTLELGDSALYLCASRMGQGIFYEQYFGPGTRLTVT.

V is TRBV30 and J is TRBJ2-3; 11 nucleotides line up with TRBD2. Per the germline V gene, CDR1 is GTSNPN and CDR2 is SVGIG (reference sequence). V trimming: 0 bases; J trimming: 5 bases; junction bases outside the gene matches: 10. The CDR3 length is 17 residues. The chain's CDR3 is CAWSVLGLAVVGDTQYF. The DNA for the CDR3 is TGTGCCTGGAGTGTACTGGGACTAGCGGTGGTGGGAGATACGCAGTATTTT. Full variable domain (outside the CDR3, taken from reference TRBV30 and TRBJ2-3): SQTIHQWPATLVQPVGSPLSLECTVEGTSNPNLYWYRQAAGRGLQLLFYSVGIGQISSEVPQNLSASRPQDRQFILSSKKLLLSDSGFYLCAWSVLGLAVVGDTQYFGPGTRLTVL.

V gene TRBV15 combines with J gene TRBJ1-5; D is uncertain. Trimming removed 4 bases at V and 2 bases at J, with 9 bases between. Germline V gene sequence: CDR1 LNHNV, CDR2 YYDKDF (reference sequence). The CDR3 is 14 residues long. Here the CDR3 reads CATSKIGGNQPQHF. The CDR3 DNA is TGTGCCACCAGCAAAATAGGAGGCAATCAGCCCCAGCATTTT.